Only a few counts were recorded for the clone carrying this T cell receptor beta chain. These data originate in a study of identical twins. CDR1 and CDR2 (germline): MGHRA, YSYEKL. The CDR3 is 15 amino acids. The germline V and J ends were trimmed by 0 bases and 5 bases, with 10 bases remaining between them. TCRdb reprocessed the 5' RACE reads with MiXCR, giving one entry per CDR3 protein. The sample yields about 810,000 distinct CDR3 sequences, roughly an eighth seen once. These data also formed part of another study, on yellow fever vaccine responses in identical twins. That paper notes: Reportedly, the T cell response mounted by twins to vaccine seemed partly convergent, partly personalized.

Sequencing input: PBMCs. The V call is TRBV4-1, the J call TRBJ1-4; D might be TRBD1 (5 bases). The source is a woman in her late teens or twenties in good health. The CDR3 loop is CASSQDEGLNEKLFF. CDR3 in DNA: TGCGCCAGCAGCCAAGATGAGGGGCTGAATGAAAAACTGTTTTTT.